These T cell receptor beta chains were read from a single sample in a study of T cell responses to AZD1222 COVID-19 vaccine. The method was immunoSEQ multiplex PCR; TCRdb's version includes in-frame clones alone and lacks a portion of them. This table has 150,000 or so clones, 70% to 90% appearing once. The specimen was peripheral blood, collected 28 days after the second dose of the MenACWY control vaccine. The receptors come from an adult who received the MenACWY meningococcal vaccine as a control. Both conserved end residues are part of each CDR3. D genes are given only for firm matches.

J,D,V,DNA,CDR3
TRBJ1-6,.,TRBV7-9,TGTGCCAGCAGCTTAGCAGGACGGGGTTCACCCCTCCACTTT,CASSLAGRGSPLHF
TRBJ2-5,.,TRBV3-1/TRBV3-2,TGTGCCAGCAGCCATTCGGCCTCAGGTGTGACCCAGTACTTC,CASSHSASGVTQYF
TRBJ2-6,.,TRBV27,TGTGCCAGCAGTGGATGGATTTCTGGGGCCAACGTCCTGACTTTC,CASSGWISGANVLTF
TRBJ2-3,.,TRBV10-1,TGCGCCAGCAGTGAGTTGAGCGCGGGCCCCACAGATACGCAGTATTTT,CASSELSAGPTDTQYF
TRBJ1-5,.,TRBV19,TGTGCCAGTAGTTATAAATTTCTAAAGCAGCCCCAGCATTTT,CASSYKFLKQPQHF
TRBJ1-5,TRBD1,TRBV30,TGTGCCTGGAGTGTAAACAGGGGTAGCAATCAGCCCCAGCATTTT,CAWSVNRGSNQPQHF
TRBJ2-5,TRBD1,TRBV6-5,TGTGCCAGCAGTTACATGGACAGGGCCTTATCGGAGACCCAGTACTTC,CASSYMDRALSETQYF
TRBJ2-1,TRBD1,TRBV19,TGTGCCAGTAGTATAAAGGGCAGGGGGATGGAAAATGAGCAGTTCTTC,CASSIKGRGMENEQFF
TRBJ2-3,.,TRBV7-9,TGTGCCAGCAGCCCGGATCCGGGACTCCAATTCACAGATACGCAGTATTTT,CASSPDPGLQFTDTQYF
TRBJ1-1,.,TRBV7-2,TGTGCCAGCAGCCTGGGGGAGGGCCGGTTCATGAACACTGAAGCTTTCTTT,CASSLGEGRFMNTEAFF
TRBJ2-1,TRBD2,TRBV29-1,TGCAGCGTTGAGGGTTCCTGGACTAGCGGGAGTGACAATGAGCAGTTCTTC,CSVEGSWTSGSDNEQFF